Below, 27 T cell receptor beta chains from the same sample are listed, as sequenced in a study of blood T cell repertoires in COVID-19. Only in-frame clones appear in the TCRdb table, and some are missing; sequencing was by immunoSEQ multiplex PCR. The data contain some 80,000 clones, 79% of them singletons. What was sequenced was peripheral blood. Receptors were obtained from a woman older than 75 with active or convalescent COVID-19.

The V call is TRBV2, the J call TRBJ1-1; tentative D call: TRBD1 (6 bases). The CDR3 loop spans 13 amino acids. Trimming shortened V by 6 bases and J by 4 bases, and 12 bases separated the two germline ends. CDR1 is SNHLY and CDR2 is FYNNEI in the germline V gene. CDR3 nucleotides: TGTGCCAGCAGCAAAGGGACATTCACTGAAGCTTTCTTT. Amino acid sequence: CASSKGTFTEAFF.

This rearrangement joins TRBV7-2 to TRBJ1-1; TRBD1 matches at 8 bases. From germline, CDR1 is SGHTA and CDR2 FQGNSA. The trim removed 3 bases at V and 11 bases at J, leaving 11 bases unmatched. This CDR3 spans 14 amino acids. CDR3 coding DNA: TGTGCCAGCAGCTTCTTTGGACAGGGTGTTGAGGCTTTCTTT. Residues: CASSFFGQGVEAFF.

J is TRBJ1-2 and V is TRBV5-1, with D possibly matching TRBD1 (5 bases). CDR1 SGHRS and CDR2 YFSETQ come from the germline V gene. The CDR3 totals 13 residues. Trimming left V 0 bases short and J 6 bases short, with 9 bases between. This CDR3 is CASSLGPGNGYTF. CDR3 DNA sequence: TGCGCCAGCAGCTTGGGCCCAGGGAATGGCTACACCTTC. Filled out from reference TRBV5-1 and TRBJ1-2, the complete variable domain reads KAGVTQTPRYLIKTRGQQVTLSCSPISGHRSVSWYQQTPGQGLQFLFEYFSETQRNKGNFPGRFSGRQFSNSRSEMNVSTLELGDSALYLCASSLGPGNGYTFGSGTRLTVV.

The chain is built from TRBV4-3 and TRBJ1-6; possibly TRBD1 for D (5 bases). CDR1 LGHNA and CDR2 YSLEER come from the germline V gene. This CDR3 comprises 16 residues. Trimming removed 0 bases at V and 7 bases at J, with 13 bases between. CDR3 in DNA: TGCGCCAGCAGCCAAGATTTTACAGGAATAAATTCACCCCTCCACTTT. Amino acids: CASSQDFTGINSPLHF.

The rearrangement links TRBV6-6 to TRBJ2-6, with 8 bases matching TRBD2. The trim removed 10 bases at V and 0 bases at J, leaving 8 bases unmatched. The CDR3 covers 16 residues. From germline, CDR1 is MNHNY and CDR2 SVGAGI (reference sequence). As DNA, the CDR3 is TGTGCCACCGTTCGAGCGGGGGACTCTGGGGCCAACGTCCTGACTTTC. Translated, it gives CATVRAGDSGANVLTF.

V is TRBV9 and J is TRBJ1-3; no definite D call. Deletions cut 3 bases from V and 4 bases from J, with 17 bases between. The CDR3 is 16 residues long. The germline CDR1 and CDR2 sequences are SGDLS and YYNGEE. CDR3 DNA sequence: TGTGCCAGCAGCGAAGCGCTAACTAGCTCCGGAAACACCATATATTTT. Protein product: CASSEALTSSGNTIYF. The whole variable domain, filled in from reference TRBV9 and TRBJ1-3, reads DSGVTQTPKHLITATGQRVTLRCSPRSGDLSVYWYQQSLDQGLQFLIQYYNGEERAKGNILERFSAQQFPDLHSELNLSSLELGDSALYFCASSEALTSSGNTIYFGEGSWLTVV.

The chain is built from TRBV20-1 and TRBJ2-7; 10 positions agree with TRBD1. V trimming: 3 bases; J trimming: 4 bases; junction bases outside the gene matches: 3. The germline V gene encodes CDR1 DFQATT and CDR2 SNEGSKA (reference sequence). This CDR3 spans 13 amino acids. This chain's CDR3 is CSASRDRGYEQYF. The CDR3 DNA is TGCAGTGCTAGTCGGGACAGGGGATACGAGCAGTACTTC.

The chain has TRBV28 and TRBJ1-6; D uncertain. The germline V and J ends were trimmed by 4 bases and 9 bases, with 16 bases remaining between them. The V gene's germline CDR1 is MDHEN and CDR2 SYDVKM. This CDR3 contains 15 residues. The chain's CDR3 is CASSSTNLLSSPLHF. The CDR3 bases are TGTGCCAGCAGTTCTACAAATTTACTAAGTTCACCCCTCCACTTT.

The CDR3 loop reads CASSVVANTGELFF. CDR3 nucleotide sequence: TGTGCCAGCAGTGTAGTGGCGAACACCGGGGAGCTGTTTTTT. The chain links TRBV2 to TRBJ2-2; unclear D gene. Trimming removed 4 bases from V and 0 bases from J, with 6 bases in between. Germline CDR1 is SNHLY and CDR2 is FYNNEI. There are 14 residues in the CDR3.

This chain links TRBV7-9 with TRBJ1-5; D is uncertain. V lost 1 base, J lost 4 bases, and 14 bases lay in between. Germline CDR1 and CDR2: SEHNR and FQNEAQ (reference sequence). The CDR3 contains 16 residues. CDR3 sequence: CASSLVLGLRNQPQHF. The CDR3 nucleotides are TGTGCCAGCAGCTTAGTTCTGGGCCTCAGGAATCAGCCCCAGCATTTT.

This sequence joins TRBV7-6 and TRBJ2-3, with 8 bases aligning to TRBD1. J gave up 5 bases and V 4 bases, and 5 bases lay outside the gene matches. This CDR3 has 14 amino acids. Germline V gives CDR1 SGHVS, CDR2 FNYEAQ. The chain's CDR3 is CASSSTGGQDTQYF. DNA of the CDR3: TGTGCCAGCAGCTCTACAGGGGGGCAAGATACGCAGTATTTT.

The V and J genes are TRBV5-6 and TRBJ2-1; the D is unclear. Germline V gene lookup returns CDR1 SGHDT and CDR2 YYEEEE. V lost 3 bases to trimming and J lost 7 bases, with 5 bases between them. There are 11 residues in the CDR3. CDR3 coding DNA: TGTGCCAGCAGCTCCGGGAATGAGCAGTTCTTC. Amino acids: CASSSGNEQFF.

The chain combines TRBV5-1 with TRBJ1-4; D unresolved. The germline V gene encodes CDR1 SGHRS and CDR2 YFSETQ. V was trimmed by 2 bases and J by 8 bases, leaving 22 bases between them. CDR3 length: 17 residues. The CDR3 DNA follows: TGCGCCAGCAGCTTTGGCCGGGAGCCAAACACCGGGGAAAAACTGTTTTTT. It translates to CASSFGREPNTGEKLFF.

The chain recombines TRBV6-5 with TRBJ2-3; D gene uncertain. The germline V and J ends were trimmed by 0 bases and 4 bases, with 8 bases remaining between them. The germline gives CDR1 MNHEY, CDR2 SVGAGI. This CDR3 has 14 amino acids. The CDR3 protein is CASSYSPGSDTQYF. The CDR3 DNA is TGTGCCAGCAGTTACTCTCCGGGTTCAGATACGCAGTATTTT.

The J gene is TRBJ2-3, the V gene TRBV9; 10 nucleotides agree with TRBD2. This CDR3 spans 15 amino acids. V gave up 4 bases and J gave up 2 bases; unmatched junction bases: 4. The germline CDR1 and CDR2 sequences are SGDLS and YYNGEE. The CDR3 loop reads CASSPGTSVTDTQYF. The CDR3 bases are TGTGCCAGCAGCCCCGGGACTAGCGTCACAGATACGCAGTATTTT. Variable domain in full (rest from reference TRBV9 and TRBJ2-3): DSGVTQTPKHLITATGQRVTLRCSPRSGDLSVYWYQQSLDQGLQFLIQYYNGEERAKGNILERFSAQQFPDLHSELNLSSLELGDSALYFCASSPGTSVTDTQYFGPGTRLTVL.

The chain combines TRBV6-4 with TRBJ2-3; the D gene is possibly TRBD2 (5 bases). Per germline, CDR1 MRHNA and CDR2 SNTAGT. The CDR3 sequence is 15 residues long. The V end lost 6 bases, the J end lost 3 bases, and 16 bases lay between the germline ends. The CDR3 sequence: CASRPLGRETDTQYF. The CDR3 nucleotides read TGTGCCAGCAGGCCACTGGGTAGGGAGACAGATACGCAGTATTTT.

The chain couples TRBV5-6 to TRBJ2-1, with D unresolved. The CDR3 runs to 16 residues. V was clipped by 4 bases and J by 2 bases, with 16 bases between them. Germline V gene data show CDR1 as SGHDT and CDR2 as YYEEEE. CDR3 loop: CASSPAGLSPYNEQFF. CDR3 bases: TGTGCCAGCAGCCCAGCCGGGTTAAGCCCCTACAATGAGCAGTTCTTC.

In this sample, this clone turned up a few times. The chain uses TRBV7-9 and TRBJ2-2; D call uncertain. Germline V lookup: CDR1 SEHNR, CDR2 FQNEAQ (reference sequence). V was trimmed by 8 bases and J by 2 bases, leaving 3 bases between them. This CDR3 region has 11 residues. In DNA form, the CDR3 reads TGTGCCAGCCTTAACACCGGGGAGCTGTTTTTT. This gives the protein CASLNTGELFF.

The CDR3 DNA reads TGTGCCAGCAGTTCCGGACAGGGGGCGAATAATGAAAAACTGTTTTTT. Amino acid sequence: CASSSGQGANNEKLFF. The gene calls are TRBV6-2 or TRBV6-3 and TRBJ1-4; 11 nucleotides line up with TRBD1. Germline lookup yields CDR1 MNHEY and CDR2 SVGEGT. The CDR3 has 16 amino acids. V dropped 4 bases and J dropped 4; count of bases not matched to a gene: 5.

The chain joins TRBV23-1 to TRBJ2-5; D possibly corresponds to TRBD2 (6 bases). TRBV23-1 is known as an ORF, though its function is uncertain. V lost 8 bases to trimming and J lost 3 bases, with 16 bases between them. CDR3 length: 14 residues. The CDR3 sequence is CASALRDFKETQYF. Written as DNA, the CDR3 is TGCGCCAGCGCCCTGCGGGACTTTAAAGAGACCCAGTACTTC.

V is TRBV5-4 and J is TRBJ2-1, with 12 bases fitting TRBD2. This CDR3 region has 17 residues. In germline, CDR1 is SGHNT, CDR2 YYREEE (reference sequence). V lost 3 bases and J lost 6; bases outside the gene matches: 10. CDR3 amino acids: CASSSSGRAPLSNEQFF. The CDR3 nucleotides read TGTGCCAGCAGCTCTAGCGGGAGGGCACCCCTTTCCAATGAGCAGTTCTTC.

The rearrangement joins TRBV15 to TRBJ1-2, with TRBD1 matching 9 bases. The CDR3 contains 14 residues. The ends lost 6 bases at V and 2 bases at J; junction bases unmatched: 4. Per germline, CDR1 LNHNV and CDR2 YYDKDF (reference sequence). CDR3 in DNA: TGTGCCACCAGAGGACAGGGGAGAAACTATGGCTACACCTTC. It is translated as CATRGQGRNYGYTF.

The chain links TRBV18 to TRBJ2-5; D is possibly TRBD1 (6 bases). The V end was cut by 2 bases, the J end by 5 bases, with 9 bases between. This CDR3 has 13 amino acids. CDR1 and CDR2 (germline): KGHSH, LQKENI. Here the CDR3 reads CASSPGTTETQYF. Here the CDR3 DNA reads TGTGCCAGCTCACCAGGGACAACGGAGACCCAGTACTTC.

The CDR3 DNA follows: TGTGCCATCAGTGATTTCAGGGGAGCCTACAATGAGCAGTTCTTC. This encodes CAISDFRGAYNEQFF. This chain joins TRBV10-3 and TRBJ2-1; possibly TRBD1 for D (6 bases). The germline V and J ends were trimmed by 3 bases and 2 bases, with 11 bases remaining between them. Germline V CDR1 and CDR2: ENHRY, SYGVKD. The CDR3 spans 15 residues.

J is TRBJ2-7 and V is TRBV29-1; TRBD2 agrees at 11 bases. Per the germline V gene, CDR1 is SQVTM and CDR2 is ANQGSEA. The CDR3 has 13 amino acids. V lost 4 bases to trimming and J lost 7 bases; unmatched junction nucleotides: 6. The CDR3 loop is CSVGVAGGREQYF. In DNA, the CDR3 is TGCAGCGTTGGAGTAGCGGGAGGGCGGGAGCAGTACTTC.

This clone was observed a few times. V usage is TRBV18 and J usage is TRBJ1-6; 9 nucleotides agree with TRBD1. The CDR3 runs 15 residues. The trim removed 4 bases at V and 8 bases at J, leaving 6 bases unmatched. CDR1 KGHSH and CDR2 LQKENI come from the germline V gene. CDR3 residues: CASSQLQGADSPLHF. Here the CDR3 DNA reads TGTGCCAGCTCACAGCTACAGGGGGCGGATTCACCCCTCCACTTT. Complete variable domain (other parts from reference TRBV18 and TRBJ1-6): NAGVMQNPRHLVRRRGQEARLRCSPMKGHSHVYWYRQLPEEGLKFMVYLQKENIIDESGMPKERFSAEFPKEGPSILRIQQVVRGDSAAYFCASSQLQGADSPLHFGNGTRLTVT.

The genes are TRBV10-3 and TRBJ1-1; D is perhaps TRBD1 (6 bases). Germline CDR1 and CDR2: ENHRY and SYGVKD. V dropped 4 bases and J dropped 5 bases, with 14 bases sitting between them. There are 14 residues in the CDR3. The CDR3: CAISGGRGGTEAFF. The DNA for the CDR3 is TGTGCCATCAGTGGAGGCAGGGGCGGAACTGAAGCTTTCTTT.